This T cell receptor (beta chain) was captured in a study of technical replicates of blood from a few donors. Profiled with immunoSEQ multiplex PCR; TCRdb holds only in-frame clones, not every one. This sample has about 75,000 clones, with around 97% found just once. The germline gives CDR1 SGHRS, CDR2 YFSETQ. Trimming took 0 bases from V and 7 from J; bases not matched to a gene: 6. The CDR3 is made up of 15 amino acids. The material sequenced was T cells isolated from PBMCs. The TCR was taken from a human donor in good health. The chain has TRBV5-1 and TRBJ2-1; 8 bases are shared with TRBD1. The CDR3 loop reads CASSLAQGARNEQFF. The CDR3 coding sequence is TGCGCCAGCAGCTTGGCTCAGGGGGCGAGGAATGAGCAGTTCTTC. Filled out from reference TRBV5-1 and TRBJ2-1, the complete variable domain reads KAGVTQTPRYLIKTRGQQVTLSCSPISGHRSVSWYQQTPGQGLQFLFEYFSETQRNKGNFPGRFSGRQFSNSRSEMNVSTLELGDSALYLCASSLAQGARNEQFFGPGTRLTVL.